This T cell receptor (beta chain) was sequenced for a study of T cells after yellow fever vaccination. About the research overall: Fractions of low cell number were prepared using SMART-Seq v4 Ultra Low Input.

Trimming removed 4 bases from V and 1 base from J; junction bases left unmatched: 13. From germline, CDR1 is SEHNR and CDR2 FQNEAQ (reference sequence). CDR3 length: 19 amino acids. Each CDR3 protein gets one entry after TCRdb re-called the 5' RACE reads with MiXCR. This table holds about 340,000 distinct CDR3 sequences, 9.5% to 15% found once. This sequence originates from a man between 18 and 35 years old who received the YFV17D yellow fever vaccine. This sequence joins TRBV7-9 and TRBJ2-3, with TRBD2 matching over 11 bases. Specimen: CD4+ T cells sorted from PBMCs, collected 15 days after the yellow fever booster vaccination. The CDR3 sequence is CASSSGIITTSGGTDTQYF. Written as DNA, the CDR3 is TGTGCCAGCAGCTCCGGAATTATCACGACTAGCGGGGGCACAGATACGCAGTATTTT.